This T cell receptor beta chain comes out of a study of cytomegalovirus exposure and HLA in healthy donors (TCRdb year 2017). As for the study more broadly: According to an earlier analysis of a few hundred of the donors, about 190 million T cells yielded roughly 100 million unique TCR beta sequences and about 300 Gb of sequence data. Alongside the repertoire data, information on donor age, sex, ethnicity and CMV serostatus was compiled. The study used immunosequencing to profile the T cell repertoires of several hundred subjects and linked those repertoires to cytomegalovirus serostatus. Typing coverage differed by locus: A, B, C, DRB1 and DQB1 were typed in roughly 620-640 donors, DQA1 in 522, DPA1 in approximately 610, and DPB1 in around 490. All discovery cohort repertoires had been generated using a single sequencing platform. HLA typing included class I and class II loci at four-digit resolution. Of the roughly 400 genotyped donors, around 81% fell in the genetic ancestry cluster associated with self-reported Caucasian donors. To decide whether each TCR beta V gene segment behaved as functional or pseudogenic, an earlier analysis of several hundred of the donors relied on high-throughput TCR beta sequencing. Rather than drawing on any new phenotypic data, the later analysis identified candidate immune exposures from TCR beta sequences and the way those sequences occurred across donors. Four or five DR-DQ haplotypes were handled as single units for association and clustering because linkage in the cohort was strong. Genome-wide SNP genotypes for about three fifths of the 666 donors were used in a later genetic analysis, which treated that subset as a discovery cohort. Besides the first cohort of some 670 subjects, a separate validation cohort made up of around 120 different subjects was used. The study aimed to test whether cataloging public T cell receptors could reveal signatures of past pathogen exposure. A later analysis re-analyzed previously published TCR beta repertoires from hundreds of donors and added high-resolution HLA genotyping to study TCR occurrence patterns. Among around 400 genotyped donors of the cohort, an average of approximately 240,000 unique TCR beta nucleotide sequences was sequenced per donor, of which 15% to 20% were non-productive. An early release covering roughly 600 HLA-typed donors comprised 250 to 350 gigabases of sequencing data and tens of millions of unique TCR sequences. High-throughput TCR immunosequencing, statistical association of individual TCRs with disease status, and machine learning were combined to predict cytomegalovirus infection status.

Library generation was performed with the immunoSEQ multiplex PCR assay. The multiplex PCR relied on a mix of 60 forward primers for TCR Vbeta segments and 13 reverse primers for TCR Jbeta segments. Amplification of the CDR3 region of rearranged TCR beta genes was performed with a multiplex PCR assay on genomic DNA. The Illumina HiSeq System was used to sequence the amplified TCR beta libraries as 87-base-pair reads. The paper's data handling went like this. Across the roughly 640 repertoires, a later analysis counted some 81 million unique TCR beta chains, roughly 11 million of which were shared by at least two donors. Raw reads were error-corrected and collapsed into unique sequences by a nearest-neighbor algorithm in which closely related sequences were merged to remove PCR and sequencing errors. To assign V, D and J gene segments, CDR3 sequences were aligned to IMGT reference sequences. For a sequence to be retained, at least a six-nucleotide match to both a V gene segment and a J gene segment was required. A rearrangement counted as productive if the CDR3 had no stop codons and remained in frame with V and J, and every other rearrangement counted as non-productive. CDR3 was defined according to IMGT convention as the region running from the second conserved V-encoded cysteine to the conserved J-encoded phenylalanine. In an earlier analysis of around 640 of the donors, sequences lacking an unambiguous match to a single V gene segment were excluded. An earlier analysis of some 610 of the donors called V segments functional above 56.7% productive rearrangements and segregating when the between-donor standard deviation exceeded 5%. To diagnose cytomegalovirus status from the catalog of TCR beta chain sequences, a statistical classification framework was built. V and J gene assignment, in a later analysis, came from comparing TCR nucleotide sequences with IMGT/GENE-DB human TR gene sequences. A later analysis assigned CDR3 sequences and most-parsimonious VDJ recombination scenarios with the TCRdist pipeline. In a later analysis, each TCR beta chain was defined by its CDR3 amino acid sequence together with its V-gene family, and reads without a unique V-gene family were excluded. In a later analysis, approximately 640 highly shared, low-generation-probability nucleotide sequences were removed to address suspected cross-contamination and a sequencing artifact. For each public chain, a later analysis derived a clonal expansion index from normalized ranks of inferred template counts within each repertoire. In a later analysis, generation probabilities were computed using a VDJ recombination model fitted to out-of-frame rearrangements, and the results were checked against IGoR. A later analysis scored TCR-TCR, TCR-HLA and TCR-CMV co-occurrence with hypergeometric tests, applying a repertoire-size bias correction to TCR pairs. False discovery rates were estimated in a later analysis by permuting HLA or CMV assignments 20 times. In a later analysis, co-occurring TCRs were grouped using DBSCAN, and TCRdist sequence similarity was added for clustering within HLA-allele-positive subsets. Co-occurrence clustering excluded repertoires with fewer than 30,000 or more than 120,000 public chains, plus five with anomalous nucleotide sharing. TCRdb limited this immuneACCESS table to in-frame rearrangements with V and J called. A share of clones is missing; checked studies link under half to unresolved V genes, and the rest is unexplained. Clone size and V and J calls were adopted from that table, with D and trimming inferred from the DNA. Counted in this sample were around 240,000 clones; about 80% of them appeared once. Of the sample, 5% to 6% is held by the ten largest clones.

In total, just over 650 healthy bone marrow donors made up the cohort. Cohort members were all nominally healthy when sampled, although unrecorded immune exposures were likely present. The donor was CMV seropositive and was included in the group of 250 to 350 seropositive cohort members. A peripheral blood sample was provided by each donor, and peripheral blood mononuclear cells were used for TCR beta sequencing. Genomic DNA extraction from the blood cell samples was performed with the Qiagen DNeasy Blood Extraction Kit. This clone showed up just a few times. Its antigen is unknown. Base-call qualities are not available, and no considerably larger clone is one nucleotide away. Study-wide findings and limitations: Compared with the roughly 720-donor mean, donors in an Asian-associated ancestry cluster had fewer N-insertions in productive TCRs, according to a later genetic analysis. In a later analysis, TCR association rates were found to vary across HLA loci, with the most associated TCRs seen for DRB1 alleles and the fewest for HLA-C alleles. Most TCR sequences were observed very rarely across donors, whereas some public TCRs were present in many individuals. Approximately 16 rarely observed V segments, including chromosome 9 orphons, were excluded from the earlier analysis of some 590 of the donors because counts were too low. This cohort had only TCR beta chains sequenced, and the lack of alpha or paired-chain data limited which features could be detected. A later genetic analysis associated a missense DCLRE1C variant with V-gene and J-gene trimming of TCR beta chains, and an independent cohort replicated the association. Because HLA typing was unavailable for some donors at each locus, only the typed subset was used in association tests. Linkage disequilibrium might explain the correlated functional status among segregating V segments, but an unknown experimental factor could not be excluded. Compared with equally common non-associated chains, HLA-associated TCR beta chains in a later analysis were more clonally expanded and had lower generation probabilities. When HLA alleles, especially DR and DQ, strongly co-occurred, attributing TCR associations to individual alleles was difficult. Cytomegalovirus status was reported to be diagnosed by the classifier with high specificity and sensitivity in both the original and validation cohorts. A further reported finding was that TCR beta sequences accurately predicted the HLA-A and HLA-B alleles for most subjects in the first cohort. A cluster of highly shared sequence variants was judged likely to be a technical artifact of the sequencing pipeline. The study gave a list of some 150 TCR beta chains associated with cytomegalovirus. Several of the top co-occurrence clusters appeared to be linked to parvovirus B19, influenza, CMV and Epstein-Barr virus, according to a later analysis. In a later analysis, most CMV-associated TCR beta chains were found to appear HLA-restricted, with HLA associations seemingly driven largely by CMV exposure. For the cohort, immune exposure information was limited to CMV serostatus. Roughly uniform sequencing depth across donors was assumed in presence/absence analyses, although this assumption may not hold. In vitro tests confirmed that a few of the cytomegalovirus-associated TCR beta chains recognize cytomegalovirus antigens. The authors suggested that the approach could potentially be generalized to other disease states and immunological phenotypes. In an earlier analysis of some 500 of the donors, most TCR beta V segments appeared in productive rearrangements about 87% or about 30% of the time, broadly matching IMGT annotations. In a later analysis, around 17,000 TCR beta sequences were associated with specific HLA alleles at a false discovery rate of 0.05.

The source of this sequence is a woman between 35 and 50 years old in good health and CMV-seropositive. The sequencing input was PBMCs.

CDR3 loop: CASSPPITDTQYF. The DNA sequence is given as TGTGCCAGCTCACCCCCCATCACAGATACGCAGTATTTT. The sequence is built from TRBV18 and TRBJ2-3, with the D gene uncertain. The germline V gene yields KGHSH for CDR1 and LQKENI for CDR2. The germline ends are 6 bases apart after V is trimmed by 3 bases and J by 2 bases. The CDR3 contains 13 residues, cysteine and phenylalanine counted. The CDR3 DNA has 39 bases and is translated from base 1.